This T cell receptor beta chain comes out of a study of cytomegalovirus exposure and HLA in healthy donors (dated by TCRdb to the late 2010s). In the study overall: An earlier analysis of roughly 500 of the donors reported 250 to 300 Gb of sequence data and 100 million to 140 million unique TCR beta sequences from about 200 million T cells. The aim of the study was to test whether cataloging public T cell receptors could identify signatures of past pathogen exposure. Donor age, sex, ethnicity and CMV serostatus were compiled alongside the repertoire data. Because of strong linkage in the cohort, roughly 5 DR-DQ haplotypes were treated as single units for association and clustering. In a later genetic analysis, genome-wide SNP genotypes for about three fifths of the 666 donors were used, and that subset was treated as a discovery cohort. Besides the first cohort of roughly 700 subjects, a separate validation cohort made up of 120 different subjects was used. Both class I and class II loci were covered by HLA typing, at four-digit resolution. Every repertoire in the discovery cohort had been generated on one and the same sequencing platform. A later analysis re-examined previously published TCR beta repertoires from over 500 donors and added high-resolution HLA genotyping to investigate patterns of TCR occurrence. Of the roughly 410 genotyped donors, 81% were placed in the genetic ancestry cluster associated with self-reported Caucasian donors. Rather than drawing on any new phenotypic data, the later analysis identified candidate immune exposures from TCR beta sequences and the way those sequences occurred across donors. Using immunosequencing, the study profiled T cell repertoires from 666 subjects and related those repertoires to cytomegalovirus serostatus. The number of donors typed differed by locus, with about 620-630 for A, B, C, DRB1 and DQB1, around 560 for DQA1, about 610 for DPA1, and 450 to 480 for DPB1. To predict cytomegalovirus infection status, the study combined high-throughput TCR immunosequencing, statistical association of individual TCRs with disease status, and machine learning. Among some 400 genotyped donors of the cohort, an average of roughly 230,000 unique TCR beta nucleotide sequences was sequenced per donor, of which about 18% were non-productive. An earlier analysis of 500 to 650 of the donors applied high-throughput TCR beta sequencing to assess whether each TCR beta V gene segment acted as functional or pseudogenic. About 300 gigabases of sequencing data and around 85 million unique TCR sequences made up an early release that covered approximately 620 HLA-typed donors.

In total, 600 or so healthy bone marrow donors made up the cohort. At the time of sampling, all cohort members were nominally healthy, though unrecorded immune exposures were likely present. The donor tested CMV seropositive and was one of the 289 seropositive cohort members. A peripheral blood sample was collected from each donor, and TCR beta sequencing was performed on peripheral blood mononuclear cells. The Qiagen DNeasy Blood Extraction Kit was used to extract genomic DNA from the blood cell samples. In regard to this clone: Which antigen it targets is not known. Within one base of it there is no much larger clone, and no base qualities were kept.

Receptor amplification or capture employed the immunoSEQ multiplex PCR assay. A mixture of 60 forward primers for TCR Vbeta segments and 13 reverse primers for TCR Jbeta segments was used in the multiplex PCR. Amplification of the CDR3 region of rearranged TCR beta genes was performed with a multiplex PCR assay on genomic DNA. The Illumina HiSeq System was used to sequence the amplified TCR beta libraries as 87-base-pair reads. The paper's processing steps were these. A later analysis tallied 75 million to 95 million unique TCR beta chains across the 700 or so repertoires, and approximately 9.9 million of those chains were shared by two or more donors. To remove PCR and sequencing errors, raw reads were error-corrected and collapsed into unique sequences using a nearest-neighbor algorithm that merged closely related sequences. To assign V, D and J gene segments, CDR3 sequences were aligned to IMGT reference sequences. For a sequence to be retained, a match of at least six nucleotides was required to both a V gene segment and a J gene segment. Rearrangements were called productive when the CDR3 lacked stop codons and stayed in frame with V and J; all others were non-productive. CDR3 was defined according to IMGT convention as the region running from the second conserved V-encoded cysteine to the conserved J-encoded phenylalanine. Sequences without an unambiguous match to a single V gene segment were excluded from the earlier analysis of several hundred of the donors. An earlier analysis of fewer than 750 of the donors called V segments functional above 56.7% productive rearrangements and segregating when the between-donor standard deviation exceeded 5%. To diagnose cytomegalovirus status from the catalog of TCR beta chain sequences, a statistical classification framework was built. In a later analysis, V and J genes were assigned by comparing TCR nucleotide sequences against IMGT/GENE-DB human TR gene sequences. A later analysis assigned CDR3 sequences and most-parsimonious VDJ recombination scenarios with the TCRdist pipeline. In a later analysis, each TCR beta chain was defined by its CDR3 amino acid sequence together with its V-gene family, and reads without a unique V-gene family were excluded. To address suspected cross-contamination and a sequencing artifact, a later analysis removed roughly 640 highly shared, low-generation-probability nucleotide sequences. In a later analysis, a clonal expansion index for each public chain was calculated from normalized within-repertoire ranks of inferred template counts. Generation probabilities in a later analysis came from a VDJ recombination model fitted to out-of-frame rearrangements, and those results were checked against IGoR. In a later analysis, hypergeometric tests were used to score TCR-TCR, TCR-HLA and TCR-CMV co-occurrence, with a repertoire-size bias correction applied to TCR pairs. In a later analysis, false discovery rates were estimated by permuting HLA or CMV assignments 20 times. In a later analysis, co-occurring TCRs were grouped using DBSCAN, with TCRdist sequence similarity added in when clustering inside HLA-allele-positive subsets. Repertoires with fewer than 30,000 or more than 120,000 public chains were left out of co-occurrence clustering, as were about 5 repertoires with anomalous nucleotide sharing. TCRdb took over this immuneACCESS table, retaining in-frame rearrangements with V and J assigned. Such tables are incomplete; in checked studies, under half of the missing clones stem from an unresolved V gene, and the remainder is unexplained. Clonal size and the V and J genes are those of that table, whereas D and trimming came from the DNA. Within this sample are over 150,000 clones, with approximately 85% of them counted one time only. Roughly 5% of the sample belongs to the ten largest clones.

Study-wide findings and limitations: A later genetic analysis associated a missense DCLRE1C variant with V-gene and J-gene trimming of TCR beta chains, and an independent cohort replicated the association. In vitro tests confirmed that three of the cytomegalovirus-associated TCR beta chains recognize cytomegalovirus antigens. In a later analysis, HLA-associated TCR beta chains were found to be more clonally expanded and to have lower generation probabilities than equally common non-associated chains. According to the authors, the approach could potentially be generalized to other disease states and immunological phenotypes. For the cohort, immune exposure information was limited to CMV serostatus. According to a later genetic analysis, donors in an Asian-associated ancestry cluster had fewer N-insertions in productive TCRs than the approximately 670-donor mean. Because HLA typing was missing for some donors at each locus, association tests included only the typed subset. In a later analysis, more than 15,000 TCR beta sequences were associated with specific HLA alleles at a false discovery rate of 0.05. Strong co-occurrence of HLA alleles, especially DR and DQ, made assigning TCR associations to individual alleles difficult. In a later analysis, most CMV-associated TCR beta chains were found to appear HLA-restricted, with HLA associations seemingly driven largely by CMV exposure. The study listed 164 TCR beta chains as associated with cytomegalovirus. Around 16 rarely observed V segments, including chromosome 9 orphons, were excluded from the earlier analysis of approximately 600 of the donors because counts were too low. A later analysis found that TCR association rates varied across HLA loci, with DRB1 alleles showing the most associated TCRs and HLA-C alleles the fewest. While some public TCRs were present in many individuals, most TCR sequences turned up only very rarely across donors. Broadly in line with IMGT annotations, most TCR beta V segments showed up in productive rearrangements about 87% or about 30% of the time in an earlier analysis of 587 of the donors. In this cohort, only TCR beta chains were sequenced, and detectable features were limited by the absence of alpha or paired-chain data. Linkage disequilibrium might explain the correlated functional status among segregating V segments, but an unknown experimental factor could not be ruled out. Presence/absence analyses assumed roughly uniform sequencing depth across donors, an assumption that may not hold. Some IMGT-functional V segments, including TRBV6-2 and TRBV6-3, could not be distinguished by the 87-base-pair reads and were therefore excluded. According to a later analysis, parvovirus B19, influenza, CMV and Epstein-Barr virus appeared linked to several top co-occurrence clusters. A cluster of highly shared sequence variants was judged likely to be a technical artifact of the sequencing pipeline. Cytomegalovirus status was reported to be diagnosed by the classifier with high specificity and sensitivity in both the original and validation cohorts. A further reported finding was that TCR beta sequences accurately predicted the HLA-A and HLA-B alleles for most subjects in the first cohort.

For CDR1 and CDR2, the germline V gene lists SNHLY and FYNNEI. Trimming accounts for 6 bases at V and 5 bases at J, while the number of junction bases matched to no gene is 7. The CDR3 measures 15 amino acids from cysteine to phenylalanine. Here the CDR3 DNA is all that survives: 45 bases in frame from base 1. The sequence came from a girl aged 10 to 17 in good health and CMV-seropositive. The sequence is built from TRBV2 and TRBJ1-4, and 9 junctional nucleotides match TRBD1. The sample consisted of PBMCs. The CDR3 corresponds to CASRTSGTGNEKLFF. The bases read TGTGCCAGCAGAACCTCCGGGACAGGGAATGAAAAACTGTTTTTT.